This passage covers 16 T cell receptor beta chains from one sample sequenced in a study of cytomegalovirus exposure and HLA in healthy donors. The primer mix had 60 Vbeta and 13 Jbeta primers. Assay: immunoSEQ multiplex PCR; the TCRdb copy retains only in-frame clones and omits some. The data show around 190,000 clones, with roughly 87% seen just once and around 0.99% held by the top ten. The material sequenced was PBMCs. The source is a boy between 2 and 10 years old in good health and CMV-seronegative.

V usage is TRBV6-5 and J usage is TRBJ2-7; D perhaps matches TRBD1 (6 bases). V lost 0 bases to trimming and J lost 6 bases, with 12 bases between them. The CDR3 consists of 14 residues. CDR1 and CDR2 from the germline V gene are MNHEY and SVGAGI. As DNA, the CDR3 is TGTGCCAGCAGTTACTCGCCAGGGGACGGCGAGCAGTACTTC. Protein product: CASSYSPGDGEQYF.

The chain combines TRBV28 with TRBJ2-1; perhaps TRBD2 as D (6 bases). Trimming stripped 5 bases from V and 5 bases from J, with 22 bases between. CDR3 length: 17 residues. The germline V gene has CDR1 MDHEN and CDR2 SYDVKM. CDR3 region: CASSLSRPRGGHNEQFF. For the CDR3, the DNA is TGTGCCAGCAGTCTCTCCAGACCCAGAGGAGGGCACAATGAGCAGTTCTTC.

The rearrangement uses TRBV29-1 and TRBJ2-7; possibly TRBD1 for D (5 bases). Germline V CDR1 and CDR2: SQVTM, ANQGSEA. Trimming stripped 2 bases from V and 3 bases from J, with 8 bases between. This CDR3 is built from 12 residues. The CDR3 coding sequence is TGCAGCGTTGAAACAGGTGTCTACGAGCAGTACTTC. It is translated as CSVETGVYEQYF.

The rearrangement uses TRBV9 and TRBJ2-1; TRBD2 matches at 7 bases. The CDR3 is 13 amino acids. Per germline, CDR1 SGDLS and CDR2 YYNGEE. V lost 3 bases to trimming and J lost 8 bases; unmatched junction nucleotides: 5. The CDR3 reads CASSGLAGDEQFF. The DNA of the CDR3 is TGTGCCAGCAGCGGACTAGCTGGGGATGAGCAGTTCTTC.

The chain combines TRBV6-5 with TRBJ1-2; D gene unclear. V was pared by 5 bases and J by 7 bases, with 14 bases between. The CDR3 covers 13 residues. The germline gives CDR1 MNHEY, CDR2 SVGAGI. The CDR3: CASSAIEGSGYTF. The CDR3 bases are TGTGCCAGCAGTGCAATCGAGGGAAGTGGCTACACCTTC.

V usage is TRBV18 and J usage is TRBJ2-7, with D perhaps TRBD1 (6 bases). Germline-derived CDR1 and CDR2 are KGHSH and LQKENI. The CDR3 spans 15 residues. V lost 6 bases and J 5 bases, leaving 20 bases between the germline ends. The CDR3, as DNA: TGTGCCAGCTCCCTCTTGGGGGCTAAAAACGACGAGCAGTACTTC. It encodes CASSLLGAKNDEQYF.

This clone occurred once. The V and J genes are TRBV28 and TRBJ2-7; 8 nucleotides agree with TRBD2. CDR1 is MDHEN and CDR2 is SYDVKM in the germline V gene. This CDR3 is 13 amino acids long. With 8 bases clipped from V and 3 bases from J, the junction kept 6 bases outside the gene matches. CDR3 residues: CASRGGERYEQYF. In DNA form, the CDR3 reads TGTGCCAGCCGGGGGGGGGAACGCTACGAGCAGTACTTC.

The rearrangement links TRBV5-1 to TRBJ2-1, with D perhaps matching TRBD2 (5 bases). This CDR3 spans 14 amino acids. Germline CDR1 SGHRS, CDR2 YFSETQ. Trimming took 7 bases from V and 6 from J, leaving 17 bases between them. The CDR3 loop is CASGRALSSNEQFF. CDR3 DNA sequence: TGCGCCAGCGGGAGAGCCCTATCTAGCAATGAGCAGTTCTTC.

The rearrangement uses TRBV15 and TRBJ2-7; D may be TRBD2 (6 bases). Trimming took off 0 bases at V and 5 bases at J, with 20 bases between the two ends. The CDR3 loop spans 17 amino acids. Per the germline V gene, CDR1 is LNHNV and CDR2 is YYDKDF (reference sequence). Written as DNA, the CDR3 is TGTGCCACCAGCAGAGATCGGACTACGGGGAGGTTTCACGAGCAGTACTTC. Protein sequence: CATSRDRTTGRFHEQYF.

V and J are TRBV5-6 and TRBJ2-4; 8 nucleotides line up with TRBD1. Germline V lookup: CDR1 SGHDT, CDR2 YYEEEE. This CDR3 contains 16 residues. V shed 0 bases, J shed 2 bases, and the junction held 4 bases outside the gene matches. The CDR3 DNA follows: TGTGCCAGCAGCTTGGCAGGGGGCGCAACCAAAAACATTCAGTACTTC. Translating it yields CASSLAGGATKNIQYF.

The rearrangement uses TRBV28 and TRBJ1-5, with 9 positions matching TRBD1. The CDR3 sequence is 16 residues long. Germline trimming cut 5 bases from V and 2 bases from J; bases unmatched to any gene: 7. Germline V lookup: CDR1 MDHEN, CDR2 SYDVKM. The CDR3 loop reads CASSHRGLRGNQPQHF. The CDR3 region has the DNA TGTGCCAGCAGTCACAGGGGGCTAAGGGGCAATCAGCCCCAGCATTTT.

This clone was seen a single time. The rearrangement joins TRBV18 to TRBJ1-1, with no clear D. The CDR3 sequence is 14 residues long. The ends were cut back, 2 bases at V and 3 bases at J, with 10 bases in the middle. Germline CDR1 KGHSH, CDR2 LQKENI. Here the CDR3 DNA reads TGTGCCAGCTCACCATGGGAGAGTGACACTGAAGCTTTCTTT. As protein: CASSPWESDTEAFF.

The chain has TRBV7-6 and TRBJ1-5; D gene ambiguous. The CDR3 totals 15 residues. Germline CDR1 reads SGHVS; CDR2 reads FNYEAQ. V lost 1 base to trimming and J lost 6 bases, with 13 bases between them. The CDR3 loop reads CASSLERTRGQPQHF. CDR3 sequence (DNA): TGTGCCAGCAGCTTAGAGAGGACTCGTGGTCAGCCCCAGCATTTT.

The chain combines TRBV6-6 with TRBJ2-3, with TRBD1 matching over 7 bases. The CDR3 has 13 residues. The germline CDR1 and CDR2 sequences are MNHNY and SVGAGI (reference sequence). V gave up 6 bases and J gave up 4 bases; unmatched junction bases: 4. The CDR3 sequence: CASRNDRADTQYF. The DNA for the CDR3 is TGTGCCAGCAGAAACGACAGGGCAGATACGCAGTATTTT.

This sequence joins TRBV19 and TRBJ2-2, with 9 bases that match TRBD1. The CDR3 totals 15 residues. The germline CDR1 and CDR2 sequences are LNHDA and SQIVND (reference sequence). The V and J ends lost 9 bases and 2 bases, in that order; junction bases with no gene match: 7. CDR3 protein: CASGWDRANTGELFF. DNA of the CDR3: TGTGCCAGCGGTTGGGACAGGGCCAACACCGGGGAGCTGTTTTTT.

This clone was seen a single time. This chain links TRBV10-2 with TRBJ1-6, with D maybe TRBD1 (6 bases). V dropped 7 bases and J dropped 6 bases, with 10 bases sitting between them. CDR3 length: 13 amino acids. CDR1 is WSHSY, CDR2 SAAADI, per germline. For the CDR3, the DNA is TGCGCCAGCAATATAGGGGGTAATTCACCCCTCCACTTT. Amino acid sequence: CASNIGGNSPLHF.